This T cell receptor (beta chain) is drawn from a study of blood T cells in healthy people across ages. PCR was performed a second time for about 6 to 12 cycles using a sample-barcoded 5' primer and a J-beta primer mix. Using its own MiXCR run on the 5' RACE reads, TCRdb lists one record per CDR3 protein. The table has hundreds of thousands of distinct CDR3 sequences, around 38% seen once. This clonotype was detected a few times. Trimming shortened V by 0 bases and J by 0 bases, and 8 bases separated the two germline ends. Germline V CDR1 and CDR2: SEHNR, FQNEAQ (reference sequence). The CDR3 covers 15 residues.

The clonotype was recovered from a man older than 75 in good health. The V gene is TRBV7-9, the J gene TRBJ2-5, with unresolved D. Sequences were obtained from blood. As DNA, the CDR3 is TGTGCCAGCAGCTTAGCGCTAGGGAACCAAGAGACCCAGTACTTC. As protein: CASSLALGNQETQYF. The full variable domain, completed using reference TRBV7-9 and TRBJ2-5, is DTGVSQNPRHKITKRGQNVTFRCDPISEHNRLYWYRQTLGQGPEFLTYFQNEAQLEKSRLLSDRFSAERPKGSFSTLEIQRTEQGDSAMYLCASSLALGNQETQYFGPGTRLLVL.